This note documents a single T cell receptor (beta chain) sequence. Produced via immunoSEQ multiplex PCR; TCRdb's table is partial and in-frame only. The top ten clones hold approximately 19% of a sample with about 34,000 clones, 90% of them seen once. The sample comes from a study of blood T cell repertoires in COVID-19. The CDR3 is 14 residues long. Germline CDR1 SGHKS, CDR2 YYEKEE (reference sequence). V lost 2 bases and J lost 7, with 12 bases in between. J is TRBJ1-4 and V is TRBV5-5; D gene uncertain. The sequenced sample consisted of peripheral blood. This TCR was recovered from a man aged 80 or over with acute or convalescent COVID-19. CDR3 amino acids: CASSFRGLGEKLFF. CDR3 coding DNA: TGTGCCAGCAGCTTCAGAGGGTTAGGTGAAAAACTGTTTTTT.